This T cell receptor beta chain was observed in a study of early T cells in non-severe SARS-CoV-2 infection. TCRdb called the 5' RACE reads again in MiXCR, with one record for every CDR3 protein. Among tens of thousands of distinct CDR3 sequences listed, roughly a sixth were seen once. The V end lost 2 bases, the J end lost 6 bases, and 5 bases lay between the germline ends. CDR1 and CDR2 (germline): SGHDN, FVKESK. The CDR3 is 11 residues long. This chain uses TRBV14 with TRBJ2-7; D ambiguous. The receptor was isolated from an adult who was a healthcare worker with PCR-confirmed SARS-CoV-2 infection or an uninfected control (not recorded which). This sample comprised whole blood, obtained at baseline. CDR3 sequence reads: CASSQTVEQYF. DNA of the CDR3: TGTGCCAGCAGCCAAACAGTCGAGCAGTACTTC.